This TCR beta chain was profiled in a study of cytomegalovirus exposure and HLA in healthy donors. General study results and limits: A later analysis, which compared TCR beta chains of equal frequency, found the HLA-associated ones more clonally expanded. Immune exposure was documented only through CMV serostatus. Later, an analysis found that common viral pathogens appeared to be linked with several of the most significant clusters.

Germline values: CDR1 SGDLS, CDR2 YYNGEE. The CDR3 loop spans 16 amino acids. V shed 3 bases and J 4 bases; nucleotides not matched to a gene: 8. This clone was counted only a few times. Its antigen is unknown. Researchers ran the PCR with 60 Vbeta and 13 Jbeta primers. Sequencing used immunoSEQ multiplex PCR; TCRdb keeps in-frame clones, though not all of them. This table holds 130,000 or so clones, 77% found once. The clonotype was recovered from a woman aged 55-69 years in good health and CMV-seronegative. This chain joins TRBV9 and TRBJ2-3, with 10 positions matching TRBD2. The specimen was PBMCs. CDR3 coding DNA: TGTGCCAGCAGCGGCGGACTAGCGGAACTCGCAGATACGCAGTATTTT. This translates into CASSGGLAELADTQYF.